This T cell receptor (beta chain) was profiled in a study of cytomegalovirus exposure and HLA in healthy donors. Points from the study as a whole: For most TCR beta V segments, an earlier analysis put the productive rate at about 87% or about 30% of the time. The investigators catalogued 150 to 200 TCR beta chains as cytomegalovirus-associated. A missense variant in DCLRE1C was later tied to TCR beta V- and J-gene trimming. CMV serostatus was the only recorded immune exposure for donors.

As to this clone: Its matching antigen is unknown.

Looked up from germline, CDR1 is MNHEY and CDR2 is SVGAGI. This CDR3 contains 14 residues. Trimming at V came to 2 bases and at J to 7 bases, leaving 8 bases not matched to a gene. PCR was performed using 60 Vbeta and 13 Jbeta primers. Data came from immunoSEQ multiplex PCR; TCRdb stores just in-frame clones and leaves some out. The data hold over 50,000 clones, with 89% observed a single time. This sequence originates from a man aged 25 to 40 in good health and CMV-seropositive. This rearrangement joins TRBV6-5 to TRBJ2-7; 7 bases are shared with TRBD1. Source material: PBMCs. The CDR3 region has the DNA TGTGCCAGCAGTTACCCGACAGGGTCGGGGGAGCAGTACTTC. It is translated as CASSYPTGSGEQYF.